This is a list of T cell receptor beta chains from one sample in a study of T cells after yellow fever vaccination. TCRdb reprocessed the 5' RACE reads via MiXCR and lists one record per CDR3 protein. The table shows about 500,000 distinct CDR3 sequences, with roughly a sixth occurring only once. The material was PBMCs, obtained around 5 days after the first yellow fever vaccination. These receptors all stem from a man younger than 35 who received the YFV17D yellow fever vaccine. CDR3s include the opening cysteine and the closing phenylalanine or tryptophan. A D gene is named only where the DNA matches it firmly. Clone size, where shown, is once, few, many, or a class for clones that have expanded.

d_gene,j_gene,v_gene,abundance,CDR3nt,CDR3aa
NA,TRBJ1-5,TRBV27,few,TGTGCCAGCAGGATGAGGAGCAATCAGCCCCAGCATTTT,CASRMRSNQPQHF
NA,TRBJ1-2,TRBV20-1,few,TGCAGTGCCCTCAAGACCCCCGAGTCACTAACTAACTATGGCTACACCTTC,CSALKTPESLTNYGYTF
NA,TRBJ1-6,TRBV28,NA,TGTGCCAGCAGTTCCCCACTCTCTCTCCTCCACTTT,CASSSPLSLLHF
TRBD1,TRBJ2-5,TRBV7-9,many,TGTGCCAGCAGCCTTAAACGGGGACAGCAAGAGACCCAGTACTTC,CASSLKRGQQETQYF
NA,TRBJ2-1,TRBV12-3/TRBV12-4,NA,TGTGCCAGCAGTTTACCCGAGAAATTCGTGCAGTTCTTC,CASSLPEKFVQFF
NA,TRBJ2-5,TRBV7-3,few,TGTGCCAGCAGCTTCGACGGTGGGCGGGGAGAGACCCAGTACTTC,CASSFDGGRGETQYF
NA,TRBJ1-4,TRBV12-3/TRBV12-4,NA,TGTGCCAGCAGCACAAGTGTTACGGGACGTAGCTTT,CASSTSVTGRSF
NA,TRBJ1-5,TRBV20-1,few,TGCAGTGCTAGTGATTTTGCAGGGTCAGGGAACAATCAGCCCCAGCATTTT,CSASDFAGSGNNQPQHF
NA,TRBJ2-2,TRBV12-3/TRBV12-4,NA,TGTGCCAGCAGGCGAAGCGGCGGGGAGCTGTTTTTT,CASRRSGGELFF
TRBD2,TRBJ2-3,TRBV6-2/TRBV6-3,many,TGTGCCAGCATCCCCCTCCCGGCGGGGGGGCAAGAAGATACGCAGTATTTT,CASIPLPAGGQEDTQYF
NA,TRBJ2-7,TRBV5-1,NA,TGCGCCAGCAGCTTGGTGGAGACAGGTACCGACGAGCAGTACTTC,CASSLVETGTDEQYF
NA,TRBJ1-6,TRBV23-1,NA,TGCGCCAGCAGCCTTACCGGGGGGAGCCAGGGATCCTATAATTCACCCCTCCACTTT,CASSLTGGSQGSYNSPLHF
NA,TRBJ2-5,TRBV11-2,many,TGTGCCAGCAGCCCCCAGGGGTACGCTACAAGGGTTACGGAGACCCAGTACTTC,CASSPQGYATRVTETQYF
NA,TRBJ1-5,TRBV5-6,few,TGTGCCAGCAGCCTCTATACTCAGGGGAATCAGCCCCAGCATTTT,CASSLYTQGNQPQHF
TRBD1,TRBJ1-5,TRBV12-3/TRBV12-4,many,TGTGCCAGCAGTGCGACAACGGGACAGGGGGCTCAGCCCCAGCATTTT,CASSATTGQGAQPQHF
NA,TRBJ1-5,TRBV6-1,NA,TGTGCCAGCAGTCCAACTGAGTATAGCAATCAGCCCCAGCATTTT,CASSPTEYSNQPQHF
NA,TRBJ2-2,TRBV6-2/TRBV6-3,few,TGTGCCAGCAGTTACGGGCGTGCCGGGGAGCTGTTTTTT,CASSYGRAGELFF
TRBD2,TRBJ2-7,TRBV4-3,NA,TGCGCCAGCAGCCGTCGGCTAGCGGACTCCTACGAGCAGTACTTC,CASSRRLADSYEQYF
TRBD1,TRBJ1-2,TRBV7-8,NA,TGTGCCAGCGGGGACAGGGGAGCCTATGGCTACACCTTC,CASGDRGAYGYTF
NA,TRBJ2-1,TRBV27,NA,TGTGCCAGCAGTTTAATTCTGGGTGAGCAGTTCTTC,CASSLILGEQFF
TRBD1,TRBJ1-4,TRBV27,NA,TGTGCCAGCAGTTCCAACAGGGGAGAAAAACTGTTTTTT,CASSSNRGEKLFF
TRBD1,TRBJ1-1,TRBV10-3,NA,TGTGCCATCGCCCCTACAGGGGCCTTCGCAGCTTTCTTT,CAIAPTGAFAAFF
NA,TRBJ1-1,TRBV5-1,NA,TGCGCCAGCAGCTTGGGAATAAACACTGAAGCTTTCTTT,CASSLGINTEAFF
TRBD2,TRBJ2-2,TRBV4-3,few,TGCGCCAGCAGCGTACTAGCGGGGGCCGACACCGGGGAGCTGTTTTTT,CASSVLAGADTGELFF
NA,TRBJ2-2,TRBV11-2,NA,TGTGCCAGCAGCCTCGGGCGAAGGGTAAACACCGGGGAGCTGTTTTTT,CASSLGRRVNTGELFF
NA,TRBJ2-5,TRBV5-5,NA,TGTGCCAGCAGCAACCCCTGGACACAAGAGACCCAGTACTTC,CASSNPWTQETQYF
TRBD1,TRBJ2-2,TRBV7-2,few,TGTGCCAGCAGCTTCCCGGGACAGGGTACCACCGGGGAGCTGTTTTTT,CASSFPGQGTTGELFF
NA,TRBJ2-1,TRBV6-2/TRBV6-3,few,TGTGCCAGCAGTTACTGGCGGAGCTCCTACAATGAGCAGTTCTTC,CASSYWRSSYNEQFF
NA,TRBJ2-7,TRBV30,NA,TGTGCCTGGGGGCAGAGTAGCTACGAGCAGTACTTC,CAWGQSSYEQYF
NA,TRBJ2-3,TRBV3-1,NA,TGTGCCAGCAGGTTCATGGGCGCAGATACGCAGTATTTT,CASRFMGADTQYF
TRBD2,TRBJ2-6,TRBV3-1,few,TGTGCCAGCAGCCCGGGACTAGCGGGCTCTGGGGCCAACGTCCTGACTTTC,CASSPGLAGSGANVLTF
NA,TRBJ1-1,TRBV18,NA,TGTGCCAGCTCATCGCGACAGCTCGCTGAAGCTTTCTTT,CASSSRQLAEAFF
NA,TRBJ1-2,TRBV27,NA,TGTGCCAGCAGTTTCACCCCCCAACAGGGCGTCCTGGGGGGCTACACCTTC,CASSFTPQQGVLGGYTF
NA,TRBJ2-1,TRBV5-1,NA,TGCGCCAGCAGCTTGTACGCAGGATACAATGAGCAGTTCTTC,CASSLYAGYNEQFF
TRBD1,TRBJ2-3,TRBV5-6,few,TGTGCCAGCAGCATCGGACAGGGTTGGGGAGATACGCAGTATTTT,CASSIGQGWGDTQYF
TRBD2,TRBJ2-6,TRBV7-6,NA,TGTGCCAGCAGCTTGACTAGCGGGGGGGTCTCTGGGGCCAACGTCCTGACTTTC,CASSLTSGGVSGANVLTF
NA,TRBJ2-3,TRBV12-3/TRBV12-4,NA,TGTGCCAGCAGTTTTGGGGCCGCCCGCGATACGCAGTATTTT,CASSFGAARDTQYF
NA,TRBJ2-1,TRBV5-6,few,TGTGCCAGCAGCTTGTACGGGGGCTCCTACAATGAGCAGTTCTTC,CASSLYGGSYNEQFF
TRBD2,TRBJ2-1,TRBV2,NA,TGTGCCAGCACCCTAGCGGGGGAGATCTACAATGAGCAGTTCTTC,CASTLAGEIYNEQFF
TRBD1,TRBJ1-1,TRBV4-2,NA,TGTGCCAGCAGGACAGGGCAGGCTGACACTGAAGCTTTCTTT,CASRTGQADTEAFF
NA,TRBJ1-5,TRBV6-5,NA,TGTGCCAGCAGTTCCCCCGGGCGTTCGGAGGGCAATCAGCCCCAGCATTTT,CASSSPGRSEGNQPQHF
NA,TRBJ1-2,TRBV4-3,few,TGCGCCAGCAGCCAAGCTGGGAACTATGGCTACACCTTC,CASSQAGNYGYTF